This T cell receptor beta chain was obtained from a study of blood T cell repertoires in COVID-19. Study in general: Sample material is recorded as cDNA or gDNA derived from T cells, B-cell-depleted T cells, or PBMCs.

The repertoire was sequenced with immunoSEQ multiplex PCR; TCRdb's copy has only in-frame clones and lacks some. The data contain 150,000 to 250,000 clones, around four fifths of them singletons. The germline V and J ends were trimmed by 2 bases and 2 bases, with 10 bases remaining between them. The V gene's germline CDR1 is SGHRS and CDR2 YFSETQ. The CDR3 covers 14 residues. The chain is built from TRBV5-1 and TRBJ1-1; D not certain. The receptor was derived from a human donor with acute or convalescent COVID-19. The donor label of this sample is uncertain. The sequenced material came from peripheral blood. This CDR3 is CASSFYQINTEAFF. CDR3 bases: TGCGCCAGCAGCTTTTACCAGATTAACACTGAAGCTTTCTTT.